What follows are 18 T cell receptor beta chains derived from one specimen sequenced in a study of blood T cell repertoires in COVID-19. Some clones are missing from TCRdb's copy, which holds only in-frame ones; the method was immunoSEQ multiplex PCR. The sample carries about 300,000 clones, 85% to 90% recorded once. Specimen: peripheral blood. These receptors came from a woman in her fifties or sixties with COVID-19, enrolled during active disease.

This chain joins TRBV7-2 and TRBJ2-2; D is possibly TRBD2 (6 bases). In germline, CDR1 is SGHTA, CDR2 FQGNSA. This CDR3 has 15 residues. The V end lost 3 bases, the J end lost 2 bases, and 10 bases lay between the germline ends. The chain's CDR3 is CASSFNGGNTGELFF. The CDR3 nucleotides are TGTGCCAGCAGCTTCAACGGGGGAAACACCGGGGAGCTGTTTTTT.

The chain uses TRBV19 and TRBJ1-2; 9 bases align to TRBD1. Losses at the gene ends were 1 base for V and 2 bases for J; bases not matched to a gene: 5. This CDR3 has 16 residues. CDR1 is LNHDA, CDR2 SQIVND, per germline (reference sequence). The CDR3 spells CASSIVPTGGNYGYTF. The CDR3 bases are TGTGCCAGTAGTATAGTCCCGACAGGGGGAAACTATGGCTACACCTTC.

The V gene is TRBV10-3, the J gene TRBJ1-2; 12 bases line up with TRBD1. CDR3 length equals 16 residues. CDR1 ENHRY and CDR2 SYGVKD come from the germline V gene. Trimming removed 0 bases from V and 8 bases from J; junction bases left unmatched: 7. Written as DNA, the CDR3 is TGTGCCATCAGTGAGTCGGTTGGGGACAGGGGGCGAGGCTACACCTTC. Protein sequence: CAISESVGDRGRGYTF.

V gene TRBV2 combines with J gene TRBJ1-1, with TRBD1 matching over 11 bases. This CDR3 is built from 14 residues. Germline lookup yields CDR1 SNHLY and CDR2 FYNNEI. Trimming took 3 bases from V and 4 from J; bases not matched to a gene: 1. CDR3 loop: CASSEGTGGTEAFF. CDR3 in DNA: TGTGCCAGCAGTGAGGGGACAGGGGGCACTGAAGCTTTCTTT. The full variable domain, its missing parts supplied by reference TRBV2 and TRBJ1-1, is EPEVTQTPSHQVTQMGQEVILRCVPISNHLYFYWYRQILGQKVEFLVSFYNNEISEKSEIFDDQFSVERPDGSNFTLKIRSTKLEDSAMYFCASSEGTGGTEAFFGQGTRLTVV.

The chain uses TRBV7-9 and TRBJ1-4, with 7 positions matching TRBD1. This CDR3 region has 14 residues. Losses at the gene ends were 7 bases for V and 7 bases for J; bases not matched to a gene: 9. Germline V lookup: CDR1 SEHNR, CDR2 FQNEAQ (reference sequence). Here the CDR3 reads CASTLTGPGEKLFF. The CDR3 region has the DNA TGTGCCAGCACCCTGACAGGGCCGGGTGAAAAACTGTTTTTT.

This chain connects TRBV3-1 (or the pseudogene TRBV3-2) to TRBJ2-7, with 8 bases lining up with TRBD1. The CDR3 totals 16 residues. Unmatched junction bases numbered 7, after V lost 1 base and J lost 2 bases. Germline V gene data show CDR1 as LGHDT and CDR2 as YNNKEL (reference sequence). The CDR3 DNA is TGTGCCAGCAGCCAAGGTGGTAACAGGGGGACCTACGAGCAGTACTTC. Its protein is CASSQGGNRGTYEQYF.

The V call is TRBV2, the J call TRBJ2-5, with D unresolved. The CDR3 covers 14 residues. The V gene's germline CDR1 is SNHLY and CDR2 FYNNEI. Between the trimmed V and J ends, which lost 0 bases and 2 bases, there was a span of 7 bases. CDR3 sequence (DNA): TGTGCCAGCAGTGAAGCGTTCGGGCAAGAGACCCAGTACTTC. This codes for CASSEAFGQETQYF.

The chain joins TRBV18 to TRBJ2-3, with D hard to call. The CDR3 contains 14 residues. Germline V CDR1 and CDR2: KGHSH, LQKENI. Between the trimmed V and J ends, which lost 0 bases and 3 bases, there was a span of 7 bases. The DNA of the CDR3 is TGTGCCAGCTCACCACCTGAGCTTACAGATACGCAGTATTTT. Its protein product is CASSPPELTDTQYF.

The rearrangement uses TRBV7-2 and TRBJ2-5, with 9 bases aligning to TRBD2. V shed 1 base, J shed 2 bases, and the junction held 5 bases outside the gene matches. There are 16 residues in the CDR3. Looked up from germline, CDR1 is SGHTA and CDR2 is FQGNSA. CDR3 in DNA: TGTGCCAGCAGCTTAGAAGCGGGGGGACAGCAAGAGACCCAGTACTTC. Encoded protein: CASSLEAGGQQETQYF.

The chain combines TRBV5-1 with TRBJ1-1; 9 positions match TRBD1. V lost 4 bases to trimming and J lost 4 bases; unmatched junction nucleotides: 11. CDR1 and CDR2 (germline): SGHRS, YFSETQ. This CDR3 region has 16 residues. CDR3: CASSAPPGQGFTEAFF. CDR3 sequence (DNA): TGCGCCAGCAGCGCCCCTCCGGGACAGGGATTCACTGAAGCTTTCTTT.

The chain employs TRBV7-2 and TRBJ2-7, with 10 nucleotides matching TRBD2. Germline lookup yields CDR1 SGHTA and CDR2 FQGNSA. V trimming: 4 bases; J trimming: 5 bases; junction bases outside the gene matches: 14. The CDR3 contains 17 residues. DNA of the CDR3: TGTGCCAGCAGCTCCGCAGCGGGAGGGCCTATCGTCCACGAGCAGTACTTC. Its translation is CASSSAAGGPIVHEQYF.

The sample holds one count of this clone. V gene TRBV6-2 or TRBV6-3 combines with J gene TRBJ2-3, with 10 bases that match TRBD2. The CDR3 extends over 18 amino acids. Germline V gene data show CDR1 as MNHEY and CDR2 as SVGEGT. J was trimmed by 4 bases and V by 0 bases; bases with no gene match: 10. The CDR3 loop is CASSYSLSASGSPDTQYF. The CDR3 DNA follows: TGTGCCAGCAGTTACTCATTATCGGCTAGCGGGAGTCCAGATACGCAGTATTTT.

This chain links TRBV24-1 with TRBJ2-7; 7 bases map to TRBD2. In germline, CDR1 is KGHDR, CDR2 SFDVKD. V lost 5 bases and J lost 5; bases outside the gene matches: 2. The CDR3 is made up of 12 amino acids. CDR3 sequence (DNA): TGTGCCACCAGTGCGGGGGGAGACGAGCAGTACTTC. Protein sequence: CATSAGGDEQYF.

Here the CDR3 reads CASSLLNSGNEQFF. The DNA for the CDR3 is TGTGCCAGCAGCCTCTTGAATAGCGGTAATGAGCAGTTCTTC. This chain uses TRBV28 with TRBJ2-1; possible D gene TRBD2, 6 bases. Germline V CDR1 and CDR2: MDHEN, SYDVKM. Trimming cost V 6 bases and J 7 bases, with 16 bases left between them. The CDR3 has 14 amino acids.

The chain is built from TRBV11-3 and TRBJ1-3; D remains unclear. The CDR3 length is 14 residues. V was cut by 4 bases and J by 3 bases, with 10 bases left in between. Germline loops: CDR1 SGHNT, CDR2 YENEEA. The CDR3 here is CASSSRGSGNTIYF. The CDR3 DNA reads TGTGCCAGCAGCTCAAGAGGGAGTGGAAACACCATATATTTT.

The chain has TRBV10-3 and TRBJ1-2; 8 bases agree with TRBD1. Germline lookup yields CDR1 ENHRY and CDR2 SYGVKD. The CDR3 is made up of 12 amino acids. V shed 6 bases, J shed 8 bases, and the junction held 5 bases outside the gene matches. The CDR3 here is CAIRAGGRGYTF. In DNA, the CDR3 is TGTGCCATCAGGGCAGGGGGCAGGGGCTACACCTTC.

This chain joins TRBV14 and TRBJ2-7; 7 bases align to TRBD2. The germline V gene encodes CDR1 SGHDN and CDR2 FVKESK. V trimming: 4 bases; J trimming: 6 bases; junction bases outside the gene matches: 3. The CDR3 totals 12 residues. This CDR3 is CASSPRGVEQYF. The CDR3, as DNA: TGTGCCAGCAGCCCCCGGGGGGTCGAGCAGTACTTC.

CDR3 nucleotide sequence: TGTGCCAGCAGTGCATTAGGGGGTAGAGAGACCCAGTACTTC. It codes for CASSALGGRETQYF. This rearrangement joins TRBV27 to TRBJ2-5, with D tentatively TRBD1 (6 bases). Germline loops: CDR1 MNHEY, CDR2 SMNVEV (reference sequence). The CDR3 sequence is 14 residues long. V lost 5 bases and J lost 4, with 14 bases in between.